This T cell receptor (beta chain) appears in the sequencing data of a study of T and B cells in COVID-19 patients. The overall study: Blood was sampled from COVID-19 patients who were either actively infected or recovered. Median age was about 30 years in the recovered cohort and 60 to 80 years in the active-infection cohort. Of roughly 22 active-infection patients, approximately twelve were critically ill with mechanical ventilation or extracorporeal membrane oxygenation.

Study findings and constraints: In COVID-19 patients, T cell receptor beta variable and joining gene use was reportedly strongly skewed.

CDR1 and CDR2 from the germline V gene are SGHRS and YFSETQ. This CDR3 has 18 amino acids. V lost 0 bases, J lost 5 bases, and 11 bases stayed unmatched. Comments on this clonotype: Antigen specificity is unknown.

From blood, roughly 220-550 ng of genomic DNA served as TRB template. TRB rearrangements were amplified by multiplex PCR with BIOMED2 TRB-A/B primers. TCRdb ran MiXCR on the multiplex PCR reads and lists one entry per CDR3 protein. The sample yields about 8,200 distinct CDR3 sequences, 35% to 45% seen once. V usage is TRBV5-1 and J usage is TRBJ2-2, with 9 bases fitting TRBD1. The material sequenced was blood. The clonotype originates from a human donor who had recovered from COVID-19. CDR3 loop: CASSLGARDRVGTGELFF. CDR3 nucleotides: TGCGCCAGCAGCTTGGGCGCCCGGGACAGGGTAGGAACCGGGGAGCTGTTTTTT.